These 11 T cell receptor beta chains were all obtained from the same sample, sequenced in a study of blood T cells in healthy people across ages (dated by TCRdb to about 2015). The library came from 5' RACE. TCRdb shows the sequencer as Illumina HiSeq 2500. A second PCR of roughly 6 to 11 cycles was run with a J-beta primer mix and a sample-barcoded 5' primer. TCRdb reanalyzed the raw reads on its own, using fastp at Q25 for trimming and MiXCR for clone calling, and kept in-frame beta chains. Each entry merges the rows of one CDR3 protein and shows their most common DNA and genes. The sample has 850,000 to 1,000,000 distinct CDR3 sequences on record, under 50% of them singletons. The ten largest clonotypes hold 10% to 15% of the sample. Material for sequencing was blood. Every receptor here comes from a man aged 25-40 years in good health.

V is TRBV28 and J is TRBJ2-7; 7 nucleotides match TRBD1. V dropped 3 bases and J dropped 1; count of bases not matched to a gene: 6. Germline V gene data show CDR1 as MDHEN and CDR2 as SYDVKM. There are 15 residues in the CDR3. In DNA form, the CDR3 reads TGTGCCAGCAGTTTTAGACAGGGACCTTCCTACGAGCAGTACTTC. Amino acid sequence: CASSFRQGPSYEQYF.

This clonotype was seen more than once but under ten times. The J gene is TRBJ1-1, the V gene TRBV12-3 or TRBV12-4, with D unresolved. The CDR3 sequence is 13 residues long. V was pared by 6 bases and J by 4 bases, with 12 bases between. Written as DNA, the CDR3 is TGTGCCAGCAGGTCATCGGGCGGCACTGAAGCTTTCTTT. It encodes CASRSSGGTEAFF.

The V and J genes are TRBV12-3 or TRBV12-4 and TRBJ1-1, with TRBD1 matching 9 bases. Germline trimming cut 4 bases from V and 6 bases from J; bases unmatched to any gene: 6. The CDR3 has 14 amino acids. DNA for the CDR3: TGTGCCAGCAGTTGGACAGGGGCGGCGGCTGAAGCTTTCTTT. Its protein is CASSWTGAAAEAFF.

This sequence joins TRBV18 and TRBJ2-1, with D perhaps matching TRBD2 (5 bases). The germline gives CDR1 KGHSH, CDR2 LQKENI. This CDR3 is built from 16 residues. The V end was cut by 3 bases, the J end by 6 bases, with 18 bases between. The CDR3 is CASSPGGFPRRNEQFF. The DNA of the CDR3 is TGTGCCAGCTCACCGGGCGGGTTCCCCCGACGCAATGAGCAGTTCTTC.

This clonotype was seen only a few times. The chain is built from TRBV9 and TRBJ1-2; D gene unclear. The germline gives CDR1 SGDLS, CDR2 YYNGEE. The V end lost 0 bases, the J end lost 8 bases, and 11 bases lay between the germline ends. The CDR3 sequence is 13 residues long. CDR3 DNA sequence: TGTGCCAGCAGCGTAGGAGGGCTTGGGGGCTACACCTTC. Translated, it gives CASSVGGLGGYTF.

The rearrangement joins TRBV20-1 to TRBJ1-4; D gene ambiguous. The germline CDR1 and CDR2 sequences are DFQATT and SNEGSKA (reference sequence). This CDR3 comprises 13 residues. The V and J ends lost 1 base and 2 bases respectively, with 5 bases between them. The CDR3 DNA sequence: TGCAGTGCTAGAGCCAGCACTAATGAAAAACTGTTTTTT. It is translated as CSARASTNEKLFF.

This clonotype has at least ten counts. V and J are TRBV4-2 and TRBJ2-5; D call uncertain. Deletions cut 1 base from V and 3 bases from J, with 9 bases between. Germline V gene sequence: CDR1 LGHNA, CDR2 YNFKEQ. The CDR3 totals 14 residues. The CDR3 DNA sequence: TGTGCCAGCAGCCAAGTCGGGCAGGAAGAGACCCAGTACTTC. This sequence encodes CASSQVGQEETQYF.

The chain carries TRBV28 and TRBJ2-3, with 8 bases matching TRBD2. The CDR3 covers 14 residues. CDR1 is MDHEN and CDR2 is SYDVKM in the germline V gene. V gave up 2 bases and J gave up 5 bases; unmatched junction bases: 3. The DNA of the CDR3 is TGTGCCAGCAGTTTAAATCGGGGGGGAGATACGCAGTATTTT. Encoded protein: CASSLNRGGDTQYF.

This clonotype showed up just a few times. The J gene is TRBJ2-5, the V gene TRBV5-1; D gene unclear. V lost 1 base and J 0 bases, leaving 7 bases between the germline ends. The CDR3 covers 14 residues. CDR1 and CDR2 from the germline V gene are SGHRS and YFSETQ. CDR3 sequence reads: CASSLSSYQETQYF. For the CDR3, the DNA is TGCGCCAGCAGCTTGAGCTCGTACCAAGAGACCCAGTACTTC.

The chain links TRBV6-1 to TRBJ2-3, with TRBD1 matching 7 bases. This CDR3 spans 13 amino acids. V lost 4 bases and J lost 7; bases outside the gene matches: 5. In germline, CDR1 is MNHNS, CDR2 SASEGT. The CDR3 DNA reads TGTGCCAGCAGTGGCTACAGGGGAAATACGCAGTATTTT. Translation: CASSGYRGNTQYF.

This clonotype was recorded a few times. The J gene is TRBJ2-3, the V gene TRBV5-1; TRBD2 matches 9 bases. Germline trimming cut 2 bases from V and 2 bases from J; bases unmatched to any gene: 3. This CDR3 region has 15 residues. CDR1 and CDR2 (germline): SGHRS, YFSETQ. CDR3 coding DNA: TGCGCCAGCAGCTTAGAGCGGGGGGCCACAGATACGCAGTATTTT. It yields the protein CASSLERGATDTQYF.